A single TCR beta chain is shown here with its context. This sample is part of a study of shared clonotypes between healthy human individuals. Sorted-subset replicate PCRs used 150 to 250 ng of genomic DNA. This amount corresponded to approximately 30,000 T cell genomes. The assay was immunoSEQ multiplex PCR, and TCRdb's table has in-frame clones only and misses some. The data contain around 2.1 million clones, 85% to 95% of them singletons. Naive-designated CD8 cells lacked CD45RO, were positively enriched for CCR7, and omitted terminally differentiated effector memory CD45RA+ cells. Germline lookup yields CDR1 GTSNPN and CDR2 SVGIG (reference sequence). The CDR3 totals 14 residues. V was shortened by 4 bases and J by 1 base, with 11 bases between the two germline ends.

This sequence was found in a young man in good health. Some clones in this sample may be carry-over from other donors' samples. The sequencing input was naive CD8+ T cells from PBMCs. This chain uses TRBV30 with TRBJ2-1; D not resolved. Written as DNA, the CDR3 is TGTGCCTGGACTGGTGGGATATCCTACAATGAGCAGTTCTTC. Translating it yields CAWTGGISYNEQFF.